The 12 T cell receptor beta chains below were found in one sample sequenced in a study of blood T cell repertoires in COVID-19. Generated by immunoSEQ multiplex PCR, the TCRdb table keeps only in-frame clones and is missing some. The table has tens of thousands of clones, about 88% seen once. The sequencing input was peripheral blood. The receptor set was obtained from a man between 60 and 70 years old with active COVID-19.

The chain employs TRBV2 and TRBJ1-5, with D hard to call. CDR1 SNHLY and CDR2 FYNNEI come from the germline V gene. V was clipped by 6 bases and J by 5 bases, with 14 bases between them. The CDR3 covers 14 residues. In DNA form, the CDR3 reads TGTGCCAGCAGGAGAAGTTCCACCGATCAGCCCCAGCATTTT. Its translation is CASRRSSTDQPQHF.

The CDR3 region is CASSFGTAYEQYF. DNA for the CDR3: TGTGCCAGCAGCTTCGGTACTGCCTACGAGCAGTACTTC. The gene calls are TRBV5-4 and TRBJ2-7; no definite D call. Per germline, CDR1 SGHNT and CDR2 YYREEE (reference sequence). The CDR3 is made up of 13 amino acids. The V and J ends lost 2 bases and 2 bases respectively, with 8 bases between them.

This clone was seen only once. This sequence joins TRBV3-1 (or the pseudogene TRBV3-2) and TRBJ1-2, with 9 positions matching TRBD1. Germline V gives CDR1 LGHDT, CDR2 YNNKEL (reference sequence). Trimming took 1 base from V and 7 from J; bases not matched to a gene: 4. The CDR3 length is 14 residues. As DNA, the CDR3 is TGTGCCAGCAGCCAAGCGACAGGGGGATTTGGCTACACCTTC. Protein product: CASSQATGGFGYTF.

This chain links TRBV7-9 with TRBJ2-1; 15 bases fit TRBD2. The trim removed 5 bases at V and 3 bases at J, leaving 8 bases unmatched. This CDR3 region has 18 residues. The germline CDR1 and CDR2 sequences are SEHNR and FQNEAQ (reference sequence). The CDR3 sequence is CASSAPGLAGGSYNEQFF. The CDR3 DNA sequence: TGTGCCAGCAGCGCACCGGGACTAGCGGGAGGAAGCTACAATGAGCAGTTCTTC.

The rearrangement links TRBV2 to TRBJ2-1; weak D call: TRBD2 (7 bases). V gave up 7 bases and J gave up 9 bases, with 22 bases separating them. Germline CDR1 reads SNHLY; CDR2 reads FYNNEI. The CDR3 spans 15 residues. CDR3 region: CASNLKGGGLGEQFF. The CDR3 DNA is TGTGCCAGCAATTTGAAAGGGGGAGGGCTAGGTGAGCAGTTCTTC.

The rearrangement joins TRBV27 to TRBJ1-2; D is possibly TRBD1 (5 bases). V lost 5 bases to trimming and J lost 2 bases, with 12 bases between them. Per germline, CDR1 MNHEY and CDR2 SMNVEV (reference sequence). This CDR3 has 14 residues. CDR3 coding DNA: TGTGCCAGCAGTCCCCTGGGGGGAAACTATGGCTACACCTTC. Protein sequence: CASSPLGGNYGYTF.

Note on this clone: Germline and junction disagree at one end, which may indicate a read error. This chain uses TRBV29-1 with TRBJ2-1; D uncertain. CDR3 length: 13 amino acids. Germline CDR1 and CDR2: SQVTM and ANQGSEA. Here the CDR3 DNA reads TGCAGCGTCCCCAAAGGATGGGCGCCCCCAAGACTCTTC. Translating gives CSVPKGWAPPRLF.

The V and J genes are TRBV5-6 and TRBJ2-5, with a tentative D call TRBD1 (5 bases). The CDR3 runs to 15 residues. The germline V gene has CDR1 SGHDT and CDR2 YYEEEE. Trimming pared 4 bases from V and 3 bases from J, leaving 16 bases between. The chain's CDR3 is CASSPTQGNEETQYF. The DNA of the CDR3 is TGTGCCAGCAGCCCGACGCAGGGCAACGAAGAGACCCAGTACTTC.

The V gene is TRBV7-2, the J gene TRBJ2-7; 10 bases fit TRBD2. V shed 4 bases, J shed 4 bases, and the junction held 7 bases outside the gene matches. Germline assignment: CDR1 SGHTA and CDR2 FQGNSA. The CDR3 consists of 15 residues. The chain's CDR3 is CASSYSSGSEYEQYF. CDR3 nucleotides: TGTGCCAGCAGCTACTCTAGCGGGAGTGAGTACGAGCAGTACTTC.

This sequence joins TRBV19 and TRBJ1-1; D is unclear. Germline CDR1 reads LNHDA; CDR2 reads SQIVND (reference sequence). This CDR3 has 14 amino acids. Between the trimmed V and J ends, which lost 3 bases and 2 bases, there was a span of 10 bases. CDR3 DNA sequence: TGTGCCAGTAGTATCGTGTCCCTAAACACTGAAGCTTTCTTT. It codes for CASSIVSLNTEAFF.

The chain links TRBV18 to TRBJ2-3; possible D gene TRBD1, 8 bases. The CDR3 totals 15 residues. Germline V gene lookup returns CDR1 KGHSH and CDR2 LQKENI. The V end was cut by 5 bases, the J end by 0 bases, with 12 bases between. The CDR3 bases are TGTGCCAGCTCAGCACAGGGGGGGAGCACAGATACGCAGTATTTT. Translating it yields CASSAQGGSTDTQYF.

The rearrangement links TRBV7-3 to TRBJ2-5; D remains ambiguous. The CDR3 is 13 residues long. The V gene's germline CDR1 is SGHTA and CDR2 FQGTGA. The germline V and J ends were trimmed by 2 bases and 4 bases, with 8 bases remaining between them. DNA for the CDR3: TGTGCCAGCAGCTTAGAATTGAGAGAGACCCAGTACTTC. Protein product: CASSLELRETQYF.